The 29 T cell receptor beta chains listed next were all sequenced from one sample in a study of cytomegalovirus exposure and HLA in healthy donors. With 60 Vbeta and 13 Jbeta primers, the PCR was carried out. Clones were sequenced by immunoSEQ multiplex PCR, and TCRdb holds only the in-frame ones, with some missing. The repertoire holds under 200,000 clones, approximately 70% seen once, with about 2% in the top ten. Sample: PBMCs. All receptors derive from a young woman in good health and CMV-seronegative.

CDR3 sequence (DNA): TGCGCCAGCAGAAATTTGGCGGGGAGCACAGATACGCAGTATTTT. Translating it yields CASRNLAGSTDTQYF. The gene calls are TRBV5-1 and TRBJ2-3; D is possibly TRBD2 (6 bases). V was trimmed by 5 bases and J by 0 bases, leaving 13 bases between them. The germline V gene encodes CDR1 SGHRS and CDR2 YFSETQ. CDR3 length: 15 amino acids.

J is TRBJ1-2 and V is TRBV6-1, with a possible D match to TRBD1 (6 bases). The germline V gene has CDR1 MNHNS and CDR2 SASEGT. The V and J ends lost 2 bases and 2 bases respectively, with 12 bases between them. The CDR3 loop spans 15 amino acids. CDR3 region: CASSERTQGNYGYTF. The CDR3 DNA is TGTGCCAGCAGTGAAAGAACCCAGGGGAACTATGGCTACACCTTC.

The chain carries TRBV18 and TRBJ2-1; D is perhaps TRBD2 (6 bases). The V and J ends lost 3 bases and 6 bases respectively, with 12 bases between them. The CDR3 has 14 residues. Germline assignment: CDR1 KGHSH and CDR2 LQKENI. The CDR3 DNA is TGTGCCAGCTCACCGCAAGGGACTTTCAATGAGCAGTTCTTC. Encoded protein: CASSPQGTFNEQFF.

Comment on this clone: A read error may produce the germline difference seen at one junction end. DNA for the CDR3: TGTTCCAGCAGCTTGATCGGTACGGGAGTAGGCTACGAGCAGTACTTC. It encodes CSSSLIGTGVGYEQYF. This chain links TRBV7-9 with TRBJ2-7; a possible D gene is TRBD2 (6 bases). The CDR3 has 16 amino acids. Germline V lookup: CDR1 SEHNR, CDR2 FQNEAQ (reference sequence).

To note about this clone: Mismatch with germline at one junction end may stem from a read error. V and J are TRBV19 and TRBJ2-2; 7 bases fit TRBD1. The CDR3 has 8 amino acids. Germline V lookup: CDR1 LNHDA, CDR2 SQIVND (reference sequence). Here the CDR3 reads CARQGSKF. The CDR3 nucleotides read TGTGCCAGACAGGGGAGCAAATTT.

The V gene is TRBV5-1, the J gene TRBJ2-7; D might be TRBD1 (9 bases). Germline CDR1 is SGHRS and CDR2 is YFSETQ. The V end was cut by 0 bases, the J end by 1 base, with 14 bases between. This CDR3 is 16 amino acids long. The chain's CDR3 is CASSLGGGTGSYEQYF. The DNA of the CDR3 is TGCGCCAGCAGCTTGGGCGGGGGGACAGGGTCCTACGAGCAGTACTTC.

Only a few counts were recorded for this clone. The chain uses TRBV7-9 and TRBJ2-1; TRBD1 matches at 9 bases. The CDR3 sequence is 15 residues long. Germline CDR1 SEHNR, CDR2 FQNEAQ (reference sequence). V shed 7 bases, J shed 3 bases, and the junction held 7 bases outside the gene matches. The CDR3 coding sequence is TGTGCCAGCATTAACCGGGACAGGGACTACAATGAGCAGTTCTTC. Its protein is CASINRDRDYNEQFF.

The rearrangement joins TRBV10-3 to TRBJ2-7, with 8 positions matching TRBD1. V trimming: 10 bases; J trimming: 0 bases; junction bases outside the gene matches: 5. The CDR3 spans 13 residues. Germline loops: CDR1 ENHRY, CDR2 SYGVKD. DNA of the CDR3: TGTGCCACGGCGGACAGGGTCTCCTACGAGCAGTACTTC. Protein product: CATADRVSYEQYF.

This chain uses TRBV5-6 with TRBJ2-7, with D maybe TRBD2 (5 bases). Deletions cut 3 bases from V and 6 bases from J, with 10 bases between. Germline lookup yields CDR1 SGHDT and CDR2 YYEEEE. This CDR3 has 12 residues. CDR3 in DNA: TGTGCCAGCAGCTCTACTAGGAGCGAGCAGTACTTC. Amino acids: CASSSTRSEQYF.

For the CDR3, the DNA is TGTGCCAGCAGTGATCCAGCGGGAGGCTATGAGCAGTTCTTC. Protein product: CASSDPAGGYEQFF. The chain recombines TRBV25-1 with TRBJ2-1; the match to TRBD2 covers 9 bases. There are 14 residues in the CDR3. V was pared by 3 bases and J by 8 bases, with 5 bases of the junction left unmatched. Per the germline V gene, CDR1 is MGHDK and CDR2 is SYGVNS.

This chain uses TRBV10-2 with TRBJ2-7; TRBD2 aligns across 7 bases. In germline, CDR1 is WSHSY, CDR2 SAAADI. CDR3 size: 16 residues. Trimming cost V 2 bases and J 2 bases; bases outside gene matches: 9. The CDR3 reads CASSESIGLGPYEQYF. CDR3 nucleotides: TGCGCCAGCAGTGAGAGTATTGGACTAGGGCCCTACGAGCAGTACTTC.

This clone was counted only a few times. V usage is TRBV6-5 and J usage is TRBJ2-1; 9 nucleotides match TRBD2. The trim removed 6 bases at V and 4 bases at J, leaving 4 bases unmatched. This CDR3 comprises 14 residues. Germline CDR1 and CDR2: MNHEY and SVGAGI. CDR3 nucleotides: TGTGCCAGCAGACTAGCGGGTGATTACAATGAGCAGTTCTTC. Translation: CASRLAGDYNEQFF.

V usage is TRBV4-2 and J usage is TRBJ2-2; D may be TRBD1 (6 bases). The CDR3 is 14 residues long. Germline loops: CDR1 LGHNA, CDR2 YNFKEQ. V lost 6 bases and J 1 base, leaving 9 bases between the germline ends. The DNA of the CDR3 is TGTGCCAGCAGTCTCAGGGGGAACACCGGGGAGCTGTTTTTT. Its protein is CASSLRGNTGELFF.

The chain carries TRBV5-1 and TRBJ1-4; D ambiguous. This CDR3 has 15 amino acids. Per the germline V gene, CDR1 is SGHRS and CDR2 is YFSETQ. With 0 bases removed from V and 0 bases from J, the gap between germline ends came to 6 bases. The CDR3 here is CASSLARATNEKLFF. CDR3 nucleotide sequence: TGCGCCAGCAGCTTGGCCCGTGCAACTAATGAAAAACTGTTTTTT. Full variable domain (remainder filled in from reference TRBV5-1 and TRBJ1-4): KAGVTQTPRYLIKTRGQQVTLSCSPISGHRSVSWYQQTPGQGLQFLFEYFSETQRNKGNFPGRFSGRQFSNSRSEMNVSTLELGDSALYLCASSLARATNEKLFFGSGTQLSVL.

The rearrangement joins TRBV7-2 to TRBJ2-7; 8 nucleotides match TRBD2. The CDR3 extends over 16 amino acids. Germline CDR1 reads SGHTA; CDR2 reads FQGNSA. Trimming cost V 1 base and J 0 bases; bases outside gene matches: 5. This CDR3 is CASSLEVAGNSYEQYF. The CDR3 nucleotides are TGTGCCAGCAGCTTAGAGGTAGCGGGAAACTCCTACGAGCAGTACTTC.

The chain has TRBV7-9 and TRBJ2-7, with 13 bases identical to TRBD2. This CDR3 has 14 amino acids. Germline-derived CDR1 and CDR2 are SEHNR and FQNEAQ (reference sequence). V lost 6 bases, J lost 6 bases, and 5 bases stayed unmatched. Written as DNA, the CDR3 is TGTGCCAGCAGACCCGGGACTAGCGGGACCGAGCAGTACTTC. Encoded protein: CASRPGTSGTEQYF. Variable domain in full (rest from reference TRBV7-9 and TRBJ2-7): DTGVSQNPRHKITKRGQNVTFRCDPISEHNRLYWYRQTLGQGPEFLTYFQNEAQLEKSRLLSDRFSAERPKGSFSTLEIQRTEQGDSAMYLCASRPGTSGTEQYFGPGTRLTVT.

As DNA, the CDR3 is TGCGCCAGCAGTCCGAGGGACAAACGCAATCAGCCCCAGCATTTT. Protein: CASSPRDKRNQPQHF. This sequence joins TRBV5-1 and TRBJ1-5; maybe TRBD1 (6 bases). The germline V gene encodes CDR1 SGHRS and CDR2 YFSETQ. There are 15 residues in the CDR3. The V and J ends lost 5 bases and 2 bases respectively, with 14 bases between them.

This clone was observed once. The J gene is TRBJ2-2, the V gene TRBV30; 10 bases fit TRBD1. Germline loops: CDR1 GTSNPN, CDR2 SVGIG (reference sequence). V dropped 3 bases and J dropped 5; count of bases not matched to a gene: 9. The CDR3 length is 16 residues. The DNA of the CDR3 is TGTGCCTGGAGGCTGACCGGGACAGGGGAAACCGGGGAGCTGTTTTTT. It is translated as CAWRLTGTGETGELFF.

The CDR3 bases are TGTGCCAGCAGTGAATCAGGGACAGGGGTGGATGAGCAGTTCTTC. This translates into CASSESGTGVDEQFF. The chain is built from TRBV6-1 and TRBJ2-1, with 10 positions matching TRBD1. The CDR3 consists of 15 residues. Germline V CDR1 and CDR2: MNHNS, SASEGT. The V gene end was trimmed by 2 bases and the J gene end by 8 bases; junction bases not matched to a gene: 6.

The rearrangement joins TRBV6-6 to TRBJ2-7, with 11 nucleotides matching TRBD2. The CDR3 consists of 14 residues. Germline CDR1 is MNHNY and CDR2 is SVGAGI (reference sequence). V lost 6 bases, J lost 6 bases, and 7 bases stayed unmatched. The CDR3: CASREPGLAGEQYF. In DNA, the CDR3 is TGTGCCAGCAGAGAACCCGGACTAGCGGGCGAGCAGTACTTC.

The J gene is TRBJ1-4, the V gene TRBV5-5; 7 nucleotides match TRBD1. This CDR3 spans 15 amino acids. V lost 3 bases, J lost 10 bases, and 12 bases stayed unmatched. Per the germline V gene, CDR1 is SGHKS and CDR2 is YYEKEE (reference sequence). The CDR3 reads CASSSQGTVTTKLFF. The CDR3 coding sequence is TGTGCCAGCAGCTCACAAGGGACAGTTACAACAAAACTGTTTTTT.

The chain uses TRBV7-3 and TRBJ1-4; no firm D call. The CDR3 runs to 16 residues. From germline, CDR1 is SGHTA and CDR2 FQGTGA. With 4 bases removed from V and 3 bases from J, the gap between germline ends came to 15 bases. The CDR3: CASSSSLVRANEKLFF. CDR3 DNA: TGTGCCAGCAGCTCCTCTCTCGTGCGGGCTAATGAAAAACTGTTTTTT.

V and J are TRBV2 and TRBJ2-1; possible D gene TRBD2, 5 bases. The CDR3 has 14 residues. Trimming pared 7 bases from V and 6 bases from J, leaving 16 bases between. Germline CDR1 and CDR2: SNHLY and FYNNEI. The CDR3 sequence: CASMATTTSNEQFF. For the CDR3, the DNA is TGTGCCAGCATGGCGACTACGACATCCAATGAGCAGTTCTTC.

For the CDR3, the DNA is TGTGCCAGCAGCCCGGGACATCGGTTGATTGGGGAGCAGTACTTC. Its protein product is CASSPGHRLIGEQYF. V gene TRBV7-6 combines with J gene TRBJ2-7; D is perhaps TRBD1 (6 bases). The CDR3 consists of 15 residues. V shed 5 bases and J shed 7 bases, with 21 bases lying between them. CDR1 and CDR2 from the germline V gene are SGHVS and FNYEAQ.

The V and J genes are TRBV19 and TRBJ1-6, with a tentative D call TRBD1 (5 bases). Germline values: CDR1 LNHDA, CDR2 SQIVND (reference sequence). Trimming took off 4 bases at V and 10 bases at J, with 11 bases between the two ends. The CDR3 has 13 residues. As DNA, the CDR3 is TGTGCCAGTAGTAGGGCAGGGAACTCACCCCTCCACTTT. Its protein product is CASSRAGNSPLHF.

The chain employs TRBV5-1 and TRBJ1-3; 8 bases match TRBD1. This CDR3 has 16 residues. Trimming at V came to 4 bases and at J to 4 bases, leaving 10 bases not matched to a gene. Germline CDR1 is SGHRS and CDR2 is YFSETQ. The CDR3 region is CASSPGQGQAGNTIYF. For the CDR3, the DNA is TGCGCCAGCAGCCCTGGACAGGGCCAGGCCGGAAACACCATATATTTT.

The J gene is TRBJ2-2, the V gene TRBV6-5, with 9 positions matching TRBD2. Per the germline V gene, CDR1 is MNHEY and CDR2 is SVGAGI. The CDR3 loop spans 16 amino acids. Losses at the gene ends were 2 bases for V and 1 base for J; bases not matched to a gene: 2. The CDR3 bases are TGTGCCAGCAGTTACGGACTAGCGAGGAACACCGGGGAGCTGTTTTTT. Translating it yields CASSYGLARNTGELFF.

The rearrangement uses TRBV28 and TRBJ1-5; 7 positions match TRBD1. This CDR3 region has 16 residues. V dropped 4 bases and J dropped 0; count of bases not matched to a gene: 6. Germline CDR1 MDHEN, CDR2 SYDVKM. Here the CDR3 reads CASSSPDRDSNQPQHF. CDR3 DNA: TGTGCCAGCAGTTCCCCCGACAGGGATAGCAATCAGCCCCAGCATTTT.

J is TRBJ1-2 and V is TRBV7-2; the D gene is possibly TRBD1 (6 bases). Between the trimmed V and J ends, which lost 0 bases and 3 bases, there was a span of 17 bases. Germline values: CDR1 SGHTA, CDR2 FQGNSA. The CDR3 length is 17 residues. This CDR3 reads CASSLALIAGADYGYTF. CDR3 nucleotide sequence: TGTGCCAGCAGCTTAGCGCTTATCGCGGGGGCGGACTATGGCTACACCTTC.